This TCR beta chain was sequenced in a study of CD8 T cells in ankylosing spondylitis. Study-wide results and caveats: Ankylosing spondylitis blood appeared to carry a characteristic TCR beta motif of eight or nine highly homologous variants.

This CDR3 contains 15 residues. Deletions cut 1 base from V and 2 bases from J, with 9 bases between. TCRdb redid the calling of the 5' RACE reads with MiXCR, one entry per CDR3 protein. The top ten clones hold about 20% of a sample with about 750,000 distinct CDR3 sequences, roughly 19% of them seen once. This clonotype showed up many times. Its specificity is unknown. J is TRBJ1-3 and V is TRBV12-3 or TRBV12-4; possible D gene TRBD1, 5 bases. This TCR was sampled from a male donor with ankylosing spondylitis. Source material: blood, either unsorted or a sorted T cell fraction (not recorded which). The CDR3 here is CASSLGGSPGNTIYF. DNA for the CDR3: TGTGCCAGCAGTTTAGGGGGCTCCCCTGGAAACACCATATATTTT.